Sequencing of this T cell receptor beta chain was carried out in a study of vaccination effects on CD4 cells after COVID-19 (dated by TCRdb to between 2022 and 2023). Describing the broader study: Participants received two doses of either the BNT162b2 or the mRNA-1273 mRNA SARS-CoV-2 vaccine. The study compared SARS-CoV-2 spike-specific CD4+ TCR repertoires before and after mRNA vaccination in COVID-19 convalescent patients and infection-naive vaccine recipients. The full study included 10 to 11 COVID-19 convalescent patients and a few SARS-CoV-2-naive healthy vaccine recipients. The Oncomine TCR Beta short-read assay on an Illumina iSeq 100 was used to sequence cultures from other donors in the study.

The library relied on the immunoSEQ multiplex PCR assay. DNA from the cultured, isolated CD4+ T cells was subjected to TCR beta CDR3 sequencing. Turning to the authors' computational methods: Non-productive TCR sequences were removed and reads were trimmed to the CDR3 region, keeping CDR3s of at least 7 amino acids. Antigen-specific clonotypes were identified using the MANAFEST web app by comparison of expansion in peptide wells against reference cultures. To count as positive, a clone had to show expansion at FDR<0.05 compared with the reference and with all other wells, an odds ratio above 5, and a frequency above 0.1% in two replicate wells. A clonotype was defined as cross-reactive if the clonotype was significantly expanded both in SARS-CoV-2 spike wells and in at least one common cold coronavirus spike condition. CDR3 similarity was assessed by Levenshtein distance using the stringdist R package, and unrooted trees were constructed with ape in R 3.6.1. TCRdb re-hosts the immuneACCESS table, in-frame sequences only. Its copies lack some clones; in the studies checked, an unresolved V gene accounts for under half of them, and the cause for the rest is not known. V, J and clone size were drawn from that table, and D and trimming were deduced from the DNA. The sample has around 23,000 clones on record, over 60% of them singletons. 10% of the sample lies in the top ten.

Paper-wide results and their limitations: In healthy vaccine recipients, vaccine-induced clones were almost all SARS-CoV-2 mono-reactive, with only 1 of 255 being cross-reactive with common cold coronaviruses. The study was limited by a small number of convalescent patients, and early post-infection timepoints were lacking. At late post-vaccination timepoints, both infection-induced and vaccine-induced clones showed marked clonal contraction, consistent with waning T cell responses.

As to this clone: Its antigen is currently not known. Within one base of it there is no much larger clone, and no base qualities were kept.

Sequences ENHRY (CDR1) and SYGVKD (CDR2) are obtained from the germline V gene. The CDR3 has 15 amino acids, counting the end cysteine and phenylalanine. CDR3 DNA is the only sequence kept; it has 45 bases, read in frame from the first base. Relative to germline, V is missing 7 bases and J is missing 5 bases, with 10 bases of the junction outside any gene match. In the ViraFEST assay, PBMC were stimulated with viral peptide pools, and TCR sequencing was then used to find antigen-specific CD4+ T cell clonotypes based on their expansion. After 10 to 11 days of culture, CD4+ T cells were isolated with the EasySep CD4+ T cell isolation kit. Negative nucleocapsid antibody results before and after vaccination confirmed that the healthy vaccine recipients had no prior SARS-CoV-2 infection. Two million PBMC per well were cultured with about 10 ug/ml peptides in IMDM containing 5% human AB serum, about 9.6 IU/ml IL-2 and gentamicin. On days 3 and 7, half of the culture medium was replaced with fresh IL-2-containing medium. Unless otherwise noted, each peptide stimulation condition was cultured in triplicate wells. PBMC were separated from whole blood using Ficoll-Paque Plus gradient centrifugation and were then either cryopreserved at -140C or used fresh. Overlapping peptide pools spanned the spike proteins of SARS-CoV-2 and the common cold coronaviruses HCoV-NL63, HCoV-OC43 and HCoV-229E. The QIAamp micro DNA kit was used to extract genomic DNA from the cultured CD4+ T cells.

The input for sequencing was CD4+ T cells from PBMCs cultured with HCoV-NL63 spike peptides, taken before COVID-19 vaccination. Reading the label with the study, this specimen's cell subset or site is: HCoV-NL63 spike overlapping peptide pool stimulation. This TCR was recovered from a human donor who received a COVID-19 vaccine. Recombination linked TRBV10-3 to TRBJ1-4, with TRBD1 matching 7 junction bases. CDR3 sequence: CAINSPGTANEKLFF. The sequenced DNA is TGTGCCATCAATTCCCCTGGGACAGCGAATGAAAAACTGTTTTTT.